One and the same sample provided the 15 T cell receptor beta chains below, sequenced in a study of blood T cells in healthy people across ages. Using a J-beta primer mix together with a sample-barcoded 5' primer, a second PCR was run for about 7 to 12 cycles. TCRdb re-analysed the 5' RACE reads in MiXCR, keeping a single row per CDR3 protein. The table has roughly 730,000 distinct CDR3 sequences, 56% seen once; the top ten hold approximately 24%. Sample: blood. The receptor source for this set is a man aged 40-49 years in good health.

This clonotype came up a few times. The chain links TRBV7-9 to TRBJ1-6, with D unclear. The CDR3 contains 12 residues. The germline V and J ends were trimmed by 5 bases and 7 bases, with 6 bases remaining between them. Per the germline V gene, CDR1 is SEHNR and CDR2 is FQNEAQ (reference sequence). The CDR3 nucleotides read TGTGCCAGCAGCCAACTGAATTCACCCCTCCACTTT. Its protein product is CASSQLNSPLHF.

The table lists this clonotype with a few counts. The chain combines TRBV6-2 or TRBV6-3 with TRBJ2-3; 9 nucleotides align to TRBD2. Germline V lookup: CDR1 MNHEY, CDR2 SVGEGT. This CDR3 has 15 residues. V trimming: 10 bases; J trimming: 6 bases; junction bases outside the gene matches: 14. The CDR3 DNA sequence: TGTGCCACGTCGGCGCTAGCGGGGTTATACGATACGCAGTATTTT. It translates to CATSALAGLYDTQYF.

The J gene is TRBJ1-1, the V gene TRBV12-3 or TRBV12-4; 7 bases agree with TRBD1. The CDR3 is 17 amino acids. The V gene end was trimmed by 6 bases and the J gene end by 0 bases; junction bases not matched to a gene: 13. The CDR3, as DNA: TGTGCCAGCAGCTTTGGGAGGACAGGCAGCATGAACACTGAAGCTTTCTTT. Translated: CASSFGRTGSMNTEAFF.

This chain connects TRBV4-3 to TRBJ2-1; no clear D. Germline values: CDR1 LGHNA, CDR2 YSLEER. Trimming shortened V by 1 base and J by 6 bases, and 7 bases separated the two germline ends. The CDR3 spans 13 residues. The CDR3 DNA reads as TGCGCCAGCAGCCAAGCCGACCGCAATGAGCAGTTCTTC. Its translation is CASSQADRNEQFF.

The gene calls are TRBV6-1 and TRBJ2-7; a possible D gene is TRBD2 (5 bases). CDR3 length: 14 residues. V lost 3 bases and J lost 4, with 13 bases in between. Germline V lookup: CDR1 MNHNS, CDR2 SASEGT. The CDR3 protein is CASSEARGLYEQYF. For the CDR3, the DNA is TGTGCCAGCAGTGAGGCGCGAGGGCTTTACGAGCAGTACTTC.

CDR3 region: CASSGDPLIWEEQFF. For the CDR3, the DNA is TGTGCCAGCAGCGGTGACCCCCTTATTTGGGAAGAGCAGTTCTTC. J is TRBJ2-1 and V is TRBV9; D remains ambiguous. V shed 3 bases and J shed 10 bases, with 20 bases lying between them. The CDR3 spans 15 residues. The germline V gene has CDR1 SGDLS and CDR2 YYNGEE.

This clonotype has at least ten counts. This chain links TRBV4-1 with TRBJ2-7; D ambiguous. Trimming took off 3 bases at V and 0 bases at J, with 3 bases between the two ends. The germline V gene encodes CDR1 MGHRA and CDR2 YSYEKL. The CDR3 extends over 12 amino acids. The CDR3 DNA is TGCGCCAGCAGCCAGTACTCCTACGAGCAGTACTTC. Its translation is CASSQYSYEQYF.

The chain employs TRBV7-2 and TRBJ2-3; unclear D gene. V dropped 3 bases and J dropped 8 bases, with 12 bases sitting between them. Germline V gives CDR1 SGHTA, CDR2 FQGNSA. The CDR3 is made up of 13 amino acids. Here the CDR3 DNA reads TGTGCCAGCAGCTTGGCCCCGACAAGTACGCAGTATTTT. Translation: CASSLAPTSTQYF.

V and J are TRBV2 and TRBJ2-1; D is uncertain. Germline V CDR1 and CDR2: SNHLY, FYNNEI. V was shortened by 1 base and J by 3 bases, with 4 bases between the two germline ends. This CDR3 spans 13 amino acids. The CDR3 DNA sequence: TGTGCCAGCAGTGAAGAGCTCTACAATGAGCAGTTCTTC. The encoded protein is CASSEELYNEQFF. Combining the CDR3 with reference TRBV2 and TRBJ2-1 gives the whole variable domain EPEVTQTPSHQVTQMGQEVILRCVPISNHLYFYWYRQILGQKVEFLVSFYNNEISEKSEIFDDQFSVERPDGSNFTLKIRSTKLEDSAMYFCASSEELYNEQFFGPGTRLTVL.

A few counts support this clonotype. V and J are TRBV28 and TRBJ2-7; TRBD2 is a possible D gene (5 bases). Germline lookup yields CDR1 MDHEN and CDR2 SYDVKM. There are 11 residues in the CDR3. The V end lost 7 bases, the J end lost 4 bases, and 8 bases lay between the germline ends. The CDR3 sequence: CASMGGYEQYF. The CDR3 DNA sequence: TGTGCCAGCATGGGCGGGTACGAGCAGTACTTC.

This clonotype showed up just a few times. The J gene is TRBJ2-2, the V gene TRBV5-5; 7 bases align to TRBD1. CDR3 size: 14 residues. The germline V gene encodes CDR1 SGHKS and CDR2 YYEKEE (reference sequence). V shed 5 bases and J 6 bases; nucleotides not matched to a gene: 7. The CDR3 loop reads CASRVGTVAGELFF. The CDR3 coding sequence is TGTGCCAGCAGGGTCGGGACAGTGGCCGGGGAGCTGTTTTTT.

The chain couples TRBV7-3 to TRBJ2-1; 12 bases align to TRBD1. Germline V gives CDR1 SGHTA, CDR2 FQGTGA. Trimming at V came to 3 bases and at J to 7 bases, leaving 4 bases not matched to a gene. The CDR3 is 15 residues long. The CDR3 region is CASSLRGQGANEQFF. The CDR3 DNA sequence: TGTGCCAGCAGCTTGCGGGGACAGGGGGCAAATGAGCAGTTCTTC.

The rearrangement links TRBV25-1 to TRBJ1-4, with TRBD1 identical over 7 bases. This CDR3 comprises 15 residues. Germline values: CDR1 MGHDK, CDR2 SYGVNS. Germline trimming cut 4 bases from V and 5 bases from J; bases unmatched to any gene: 7. CDR3 in DNA: TGTGCCAGCAGTGTTCCCGGGACAGCAAATGAAAAACTGTTTTTT. It codes for CASSVPGTANEKLFF.

The genes are TRBV27 and TRBJ1-5; D remains ambiguous. Germline V gene sequence: CDR1 MNHEY, CDR2 SMNVEV (reference sequence). The CDR3 has 14 residues. V lost 3 bases and J lost 6, with 12 bases in between. CDR3 residues: CASSFRPFRQPQHF. The CDR3 region has the DNA TGTGCCAGCAGTTTCCGTCCGTTTCGTCAGCCCCAGCATTTT.

V usage is TRBV29-1 and J usage is TRBJ1-5, with a tentative D call TRBD1 (5 bases). V lost 4 bases to trimming and J lost 2 bases, with 6 bases between them. The CDR3 has 12 amino acids. CDR1 and CDR2 from the germline V gene are SQVTM and ANQGSEA. CDR3 DNA sequence: TGCAGCGTTGGGGGACGCAATCAGCCCCAGCATTTT. It specifies CSVGGRNQPQHF.